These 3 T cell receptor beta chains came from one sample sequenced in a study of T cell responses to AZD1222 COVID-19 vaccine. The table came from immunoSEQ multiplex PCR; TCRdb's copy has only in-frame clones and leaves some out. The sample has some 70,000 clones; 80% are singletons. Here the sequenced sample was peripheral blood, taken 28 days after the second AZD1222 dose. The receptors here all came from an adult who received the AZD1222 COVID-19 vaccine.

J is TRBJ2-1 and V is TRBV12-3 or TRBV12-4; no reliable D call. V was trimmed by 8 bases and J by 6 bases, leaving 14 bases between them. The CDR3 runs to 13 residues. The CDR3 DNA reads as TGTGCCAGCCGACTTAGTATGGGCAATGAGCAGTTCTTC. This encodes CASRLSMGNEQFF.

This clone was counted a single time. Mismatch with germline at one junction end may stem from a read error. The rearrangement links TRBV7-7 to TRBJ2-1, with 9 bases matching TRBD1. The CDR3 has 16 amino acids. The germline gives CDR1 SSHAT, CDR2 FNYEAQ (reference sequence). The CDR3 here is CASSPRGTGLRNEQFF. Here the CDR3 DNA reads TGTGCTAGCAGCCCCCGAGGGACAGGGCTGCGCAATGAGCAGTTCTTC.

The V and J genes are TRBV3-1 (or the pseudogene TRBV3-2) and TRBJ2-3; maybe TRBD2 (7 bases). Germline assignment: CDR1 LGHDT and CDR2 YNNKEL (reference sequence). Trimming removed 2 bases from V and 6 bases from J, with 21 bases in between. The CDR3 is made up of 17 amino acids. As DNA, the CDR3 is TGTGCCAGCAGCCAAAAGCGGGCGGGGGCCAGTGGGGATACGCAGTATTTT. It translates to CASSQKRAGASGDTQYF.